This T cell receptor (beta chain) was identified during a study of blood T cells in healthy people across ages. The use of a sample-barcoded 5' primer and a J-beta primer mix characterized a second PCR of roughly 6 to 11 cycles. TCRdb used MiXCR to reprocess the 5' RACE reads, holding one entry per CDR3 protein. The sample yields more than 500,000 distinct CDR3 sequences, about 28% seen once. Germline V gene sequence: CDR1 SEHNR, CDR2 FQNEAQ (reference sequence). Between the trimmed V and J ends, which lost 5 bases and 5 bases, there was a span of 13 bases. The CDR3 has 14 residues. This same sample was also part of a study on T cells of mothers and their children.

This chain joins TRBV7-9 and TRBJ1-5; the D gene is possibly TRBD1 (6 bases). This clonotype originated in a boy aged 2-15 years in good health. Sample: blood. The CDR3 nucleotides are TGTGCCAGCAGCCCGCCAGGGGTTTATCAGCCCCAGCATTTT. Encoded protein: CASSPPGVYQPQHF. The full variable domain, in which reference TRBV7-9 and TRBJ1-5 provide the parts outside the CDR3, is DTGVSQNPRHKITKRGQNVTFRCDPISEHNRLYWYRQTLGQGPEFLTYFQNEAQLEKSRLLSDRFSAERPKGSFSTLEIQRTEQGDSAMYLCASSPPGVYQPQHFGDGTRLSIL.